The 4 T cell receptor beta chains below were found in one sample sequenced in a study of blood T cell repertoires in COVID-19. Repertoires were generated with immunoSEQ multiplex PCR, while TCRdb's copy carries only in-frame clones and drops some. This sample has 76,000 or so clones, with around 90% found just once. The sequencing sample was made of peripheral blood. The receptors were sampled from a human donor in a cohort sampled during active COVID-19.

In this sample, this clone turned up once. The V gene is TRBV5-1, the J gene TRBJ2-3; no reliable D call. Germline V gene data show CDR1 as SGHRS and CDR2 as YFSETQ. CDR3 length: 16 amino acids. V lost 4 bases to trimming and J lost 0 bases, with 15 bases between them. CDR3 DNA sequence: TGCGCCAGCAGCGGCTCGATCGACTTTAGCACAGATACGCAGTATTTT. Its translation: CASSGSIDFSTDTQYF. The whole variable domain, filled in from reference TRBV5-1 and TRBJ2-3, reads KAGVTQTPRYLIKTRGQQVTLSCSPISGHRSVSWYQQTPGQGLQFLFEYFSETQRNKGNFPGRFSGRQFSNSRSEMNVSTLELGDSALYLCASSGSIDFSTDTQYFGPGTRLTVL.

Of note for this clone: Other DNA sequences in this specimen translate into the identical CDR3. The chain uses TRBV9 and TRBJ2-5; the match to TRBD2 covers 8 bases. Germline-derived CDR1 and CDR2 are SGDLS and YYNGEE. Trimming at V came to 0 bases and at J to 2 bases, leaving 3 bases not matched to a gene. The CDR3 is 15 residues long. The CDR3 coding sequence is TGTGCCAGCAGCGTAGCGGGGGGGCCACAAGAGACCCAGTACTTC. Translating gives CASSVAGGPQETQYF.

The chain's CDR3 is CASSLAGTGAGNTIYF. The CDR3 bases are TGTGCCAGCAGCTTAGCGGGGACAGGGGCTGGAAACACCATATATTTT. The chain is built from TRBV7-2 and TRBJ1-3; 10 bases map to TRBD1. The CDR3 sequence is 16 residues long. The junction had 1 base not matched to a gene; V was cut back by 0 bases and J by 2 bases. The germline V gene encodes CDR1 SGHTA and CDR2 FQGNSA.

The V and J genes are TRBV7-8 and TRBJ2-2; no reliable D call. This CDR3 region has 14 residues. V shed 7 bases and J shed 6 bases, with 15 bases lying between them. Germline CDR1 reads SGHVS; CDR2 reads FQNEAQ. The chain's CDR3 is CASILSDPPGELFF. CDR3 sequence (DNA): TGTGCCAGCATCCTAAGCGATCCCCCCGGGGAGCTGTTTTTT.